The clone carrying this TCR beta chain was detected only once. Germline V gene data show CDR1 as SGHTA and CDR2 as FQGNSA. V lost 1 base to trimming and J lost 4 bases; unmatched junction nucleotides: 6. This CDR3 spans 15 amino acids. Sequencing used immunoSEQ multiplex PCR; TCRdb keeps in-frame clones, though not all of them. Of roughly 770,000 clones listed, just over 95% were seen once; the top ten hold 0.2% to 0.25%. The sample is drawn from a study of shared clonotypes between healthy human individuals. The overall study: Used for every donor were three CD4 naive, three CD4 memory, two CD8 naive and one CD8 memory plate.

Selected positively for CCR7 and CD45RO-negative, naive CD8 cells excluded terminally differentiated effector memory CD45RA+ cells. V usage is TRBV7-2 and J usage is TRBJ2-7, with TRBD2 matching 8 bases. This sequence originates from a man aged 25-40 years in good health. The specimen sequenced was naive CD8+ T cells sorted from blood. CDR3 DNA sequence: TGTGCCAGCAGCTTAGAATTAGCGGGAATATACGAGCAGTACTTC. Its translation: CASSLELAGIYEQYF.